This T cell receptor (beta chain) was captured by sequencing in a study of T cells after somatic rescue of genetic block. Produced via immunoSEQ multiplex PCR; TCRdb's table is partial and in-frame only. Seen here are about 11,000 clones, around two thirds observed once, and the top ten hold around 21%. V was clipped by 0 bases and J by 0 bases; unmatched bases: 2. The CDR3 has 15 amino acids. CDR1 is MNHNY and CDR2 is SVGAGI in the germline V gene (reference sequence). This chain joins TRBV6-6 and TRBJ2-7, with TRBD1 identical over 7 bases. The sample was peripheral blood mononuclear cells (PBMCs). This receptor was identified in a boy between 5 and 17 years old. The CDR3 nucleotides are TGTGCCAGCAGTTACTCGAACAGGGGCTCCTACGAGCAGTACTTC. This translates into CASSYSNRGSYEQYF.